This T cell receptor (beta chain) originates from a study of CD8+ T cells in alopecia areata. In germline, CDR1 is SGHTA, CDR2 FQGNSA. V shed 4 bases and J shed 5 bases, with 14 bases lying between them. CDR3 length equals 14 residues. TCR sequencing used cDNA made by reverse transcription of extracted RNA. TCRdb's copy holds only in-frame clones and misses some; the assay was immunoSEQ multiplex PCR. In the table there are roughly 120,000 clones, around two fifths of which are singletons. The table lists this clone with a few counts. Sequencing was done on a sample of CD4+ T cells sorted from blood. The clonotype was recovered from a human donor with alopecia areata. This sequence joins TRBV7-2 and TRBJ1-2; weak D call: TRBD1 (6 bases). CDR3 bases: TGTGCCAGCAGCTATCAAACCAGGGGATATGGCTACACCTTC. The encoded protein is CASSYQTRGYGYTF.